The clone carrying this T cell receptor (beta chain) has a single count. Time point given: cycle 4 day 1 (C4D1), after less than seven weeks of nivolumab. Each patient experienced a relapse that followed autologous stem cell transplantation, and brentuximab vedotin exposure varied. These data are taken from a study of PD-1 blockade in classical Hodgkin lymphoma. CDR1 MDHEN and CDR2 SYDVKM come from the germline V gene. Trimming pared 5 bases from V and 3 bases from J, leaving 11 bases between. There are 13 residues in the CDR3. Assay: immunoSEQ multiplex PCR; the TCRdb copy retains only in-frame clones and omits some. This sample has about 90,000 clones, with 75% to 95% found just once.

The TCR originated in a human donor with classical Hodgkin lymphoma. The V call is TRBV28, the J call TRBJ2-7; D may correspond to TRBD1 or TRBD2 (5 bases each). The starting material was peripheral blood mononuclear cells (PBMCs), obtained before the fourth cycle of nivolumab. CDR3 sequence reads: CASSAGTDYEQYF. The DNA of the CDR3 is TGTGCCAGCAGTGCCGGGACGGACTACGAGCAGTACTTC. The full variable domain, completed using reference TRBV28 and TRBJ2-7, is DVKVTQSSRYLVKRTGEKVFLECVQDMDHENMFWYRQDPGLGLRLIYFSYDVKMKEKGDIPEGYSVSREKKERFSLILESASTNQTSMYLCASSAGTDYEQYFGPGTRLTVT.